Listed here is a single T cell receptor beta chain. This clonotype was found many times. Its binding antigen is unknown. No base-level quality is on record; no much larger clone is a single base apart. The data stem from a study of T cells in Graves' hyperthyroidism and ophthalmopathy (dated by TCRdb to the late 2010s). Some background on the complete study: To identify distinguishing TCR V-J signatures, a discovery cohort of 100 or so patients was used, comprising 43 with Graves' ophthalmopathy and some 60 with stable Graves' hyperthyroidism. TCR Vbeta CDR3 sequencing of fewer than 150 peripheral blood samples (43 ophthalmopathy, over 70 hyperthyroidism and roughly 17 progressor patients) is reported in the paper. The 75 to 100 discovery patients were randomly split 7:3 into training and test sets. After sampling, hyperthyroidism patients received methimazole starting at 30 mg daily, and ophthalmopathy patients received high-dose intravenous methylprednisolone. Thyroid tissue and blood T-cell repertoires from several Graves' hyperthyroidism patients were also compared in the study. Whether ophthalmopathy could be predicted prospectively was tested in an independent validation cohort made up of about 18 hyperthyroidism patients plus 17 patients who later progressed to ophthalmopathy.

V loses 6 bases, J loses 3 bases, and the germline ends lie 14 bases apart. Sequences DFQATT (CDR1) and SNEGSKA (CDR2) are obtained from the germline V gene (reference sequence). From the cysteine through the phenylalanine, the CDR3 covers 13 amino acids. Just the 39-base CDR3 DNA is kept, in frame starting at base 1. What the authors observed across the whole study: A 13 V-J signature model separated ophthalmopathy from stable hyperthyroidism, with around 90% sensitivity and about 81% specificity in cross-validation and 80%/75% in testing. No statistical method was used to fix the sample size in advance, and group allocation was not hidden from the investigators. Most expanded thyroid clonotypes (frequency above 0.001) were also detected in blood, suggesting blood repertoires may reflect thyroid immune responses. During validation, the model predicted progression to ophthalmopathy a median of roughly 7.1 months ahead of onset, with 70.59% sensitivity and 72% to 85% specificity.

Patients with uncontrolled infections, other autoimmune diseases, pregnancy or lactation were excluded. Diagnoses were based on clinical symptoms, serum thyroxine and TRAb, thyroid ultrasound and orbital computed tomography. Total RNA was extracted using Trizol reagent, and RNA quality was assessed on an Agilent 2100 Bioanalyzer. The TCR beta CDR3 regions were amplified from the RNA transcripts. For the first round of RT-PCR on the TCR CDR3, the HTBI primer set was used together with the Qiagen OneStep RT-PCR kit. A second multiplex PCR round built the libraries, followed by size selection and purification. Sequencing of the libraries was done on an Illumina HiSeq2000 using paired-end 100 bp reads. The original pipeline was this. Raw data were processed with SOAPnuke, discarding reads with adapters, uncalled bases, mean Phred below 15, or no exact constant-primer or identifier match. COPE v1.2.5 was used to merge high-quality paired reads, and clonotypes were defined as unique nucleotide sequences. Clonotypes were aligned to IMGT TRBV, TRBD and TRBJ reference segments using MiTCR v1.1. Analysis was restricted to V-J combinations with a frequency above 0.0001, which covered 98% to 99.2% of repertoires. A TCS score was defined as the ratio between F50 (clonal expansion) and ExV (chaos), using BLOSUM62-based TCRdist between CDR3 peptides within each V-J. Welch's t-statistics and random forest reduced fewer than 550 V-J features to about 12, which were used in a naive Bayes classifier (R e1071). The Morisita-Horn index was used to measure how similar the thyroid and blood repertoires were. TCRdb redid the processing of the public reads, applying fastp at Q25 and MiXCR, and retained in-frame beta chains. Each entry merges the rows of one CDR3 protein and shows their most common DNA and genes. These V and J calls originate from TCRdb's pipeline instead of the authors' own analysis. This sample is represented by about 570,000 distinct CDR3 sequences; 46% of them were singletons. 15% to 20% of the sample is taken by the ten largest.

The V gene is TRBV20-1 and the J gene is TRBJ2-5, with the identity of the D gene unclear. Sequencing input: peripheral blood or thyroid tissue (not recorded which). The clonotype was recovered from an adult woman with Graves' disease, either hyperthyroidism or ophthalmopathy (not recorded which). The DNA sequence reads TGCAGTGCCCCACCCAGCGTAGAAGAGACCCAGTACTTC. Protein translation: CSAPPSVEETQYF.